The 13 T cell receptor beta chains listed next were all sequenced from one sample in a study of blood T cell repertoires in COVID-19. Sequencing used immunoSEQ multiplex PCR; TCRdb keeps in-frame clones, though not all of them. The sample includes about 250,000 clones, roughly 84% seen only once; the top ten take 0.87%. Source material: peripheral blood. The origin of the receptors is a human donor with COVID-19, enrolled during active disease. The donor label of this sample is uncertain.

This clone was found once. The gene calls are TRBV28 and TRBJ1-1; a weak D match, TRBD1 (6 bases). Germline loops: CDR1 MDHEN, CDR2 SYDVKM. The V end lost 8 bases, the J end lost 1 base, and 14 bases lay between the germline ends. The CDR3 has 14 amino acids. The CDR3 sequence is CASPPPGANTEAFF. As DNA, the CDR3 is TGTGCCAGCCCCCCACCAGGGGCGAACACTGAAGCTTTCTTT.

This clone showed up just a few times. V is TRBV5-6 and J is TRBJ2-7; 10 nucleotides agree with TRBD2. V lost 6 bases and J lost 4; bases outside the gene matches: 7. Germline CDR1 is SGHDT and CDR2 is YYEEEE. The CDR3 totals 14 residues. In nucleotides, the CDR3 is TGTGCCAGCACCAGCGGGAGGGCCGGGTACGAGCAGTACTTC. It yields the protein CASTSGRAGYEQYF. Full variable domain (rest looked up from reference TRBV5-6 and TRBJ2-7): DAGVTQSPTHLIKTRGQQVTLRCSPKSGHDTVSWYQQALGQGPQFIFQYYEEEERQRGNFPDRFSGHQFPNYSSELNVNALLLGDSALYLCASTSGRAGYEQYFGPGTRLTVT.

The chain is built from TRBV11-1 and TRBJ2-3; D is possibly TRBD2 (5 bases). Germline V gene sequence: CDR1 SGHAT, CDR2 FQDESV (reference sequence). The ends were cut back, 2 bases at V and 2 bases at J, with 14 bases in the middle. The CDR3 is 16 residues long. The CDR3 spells CASSLSKRSNTDTQYF. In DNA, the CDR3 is TGTGCCAGCAGCTTATCTAAGCGGAGCAACACAGATACGCAGTATTTT.

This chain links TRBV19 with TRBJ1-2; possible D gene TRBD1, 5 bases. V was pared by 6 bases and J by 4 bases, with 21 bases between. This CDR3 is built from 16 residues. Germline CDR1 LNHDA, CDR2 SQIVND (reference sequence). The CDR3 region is CASRLTGQGIGYGYTF. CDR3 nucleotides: TGTGCCAGTAGGCTTACTGGGCAGGGAATAGGCTATGGCTACACCTTC.

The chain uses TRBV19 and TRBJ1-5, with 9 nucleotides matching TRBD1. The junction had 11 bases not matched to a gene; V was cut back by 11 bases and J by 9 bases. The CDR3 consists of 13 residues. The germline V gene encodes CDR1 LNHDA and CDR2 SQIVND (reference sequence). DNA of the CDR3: TGTGCCGGGGGACAGGGCCCATGGGGGCCCCAGCATTTT. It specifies CAGGQGPWGPQHF.

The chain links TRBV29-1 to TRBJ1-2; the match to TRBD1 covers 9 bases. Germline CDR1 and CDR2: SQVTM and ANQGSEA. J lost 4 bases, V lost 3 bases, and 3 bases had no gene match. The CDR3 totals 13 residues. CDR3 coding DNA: TGCAGCGTTGAGGGGGGACAGGGCTATGGCTACACCTTC. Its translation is CSVEGGQGYGYTF.

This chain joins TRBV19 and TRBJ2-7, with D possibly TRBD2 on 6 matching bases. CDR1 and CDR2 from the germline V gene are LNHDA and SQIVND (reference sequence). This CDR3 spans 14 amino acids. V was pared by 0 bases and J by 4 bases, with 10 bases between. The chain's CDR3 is CASSIDYGGYEQYF. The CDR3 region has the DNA TGTGCCAGTAGTATAGATTACGGAGGGTACGAGCAGTACTTC.

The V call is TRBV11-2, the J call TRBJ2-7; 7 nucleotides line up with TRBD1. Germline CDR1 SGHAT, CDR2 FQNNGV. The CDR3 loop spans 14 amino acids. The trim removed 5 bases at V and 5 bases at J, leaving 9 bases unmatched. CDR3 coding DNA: TGTGCCAGCAGCCAAAGACAGGGTGGCAACGAGCAGTACTTC. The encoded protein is CASSQRQGGNEQYF.

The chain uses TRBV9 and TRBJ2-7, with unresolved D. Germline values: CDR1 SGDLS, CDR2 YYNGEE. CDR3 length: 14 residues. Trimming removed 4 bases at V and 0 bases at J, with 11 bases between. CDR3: CASSTGSFSYEQYF. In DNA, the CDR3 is TGTGCCAGCAGCACCGGGTCCTTCTCCTACGAGCAGTACTTC.

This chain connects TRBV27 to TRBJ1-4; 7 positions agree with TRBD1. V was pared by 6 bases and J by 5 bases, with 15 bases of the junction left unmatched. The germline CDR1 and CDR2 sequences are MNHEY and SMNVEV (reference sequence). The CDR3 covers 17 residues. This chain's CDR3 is CASRRQGESGPNEKLFF. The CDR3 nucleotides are TGTGCCAGCAGAAGACAGGGAGAGAGTGGCCCCAATGAAAAACTGTTTTTT.

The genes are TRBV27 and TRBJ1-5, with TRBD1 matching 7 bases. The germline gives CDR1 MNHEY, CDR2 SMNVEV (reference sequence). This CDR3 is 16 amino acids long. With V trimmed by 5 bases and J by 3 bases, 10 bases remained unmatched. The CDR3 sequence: CASSPRGPGTNQPQHF. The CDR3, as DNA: TGTGCCAGCAGTCCGAGGGGGCCAGGGACCAATCAGCCCCAGCATTTT.

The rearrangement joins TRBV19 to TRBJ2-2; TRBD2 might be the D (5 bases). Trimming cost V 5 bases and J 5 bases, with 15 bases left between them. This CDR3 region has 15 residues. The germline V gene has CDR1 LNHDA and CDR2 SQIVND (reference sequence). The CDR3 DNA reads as TGTGCCAGTAGTGCCCCGGACTTACGTACCGGGGAGCTGTTTTTT. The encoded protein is CASSAPDLRTGELFF.

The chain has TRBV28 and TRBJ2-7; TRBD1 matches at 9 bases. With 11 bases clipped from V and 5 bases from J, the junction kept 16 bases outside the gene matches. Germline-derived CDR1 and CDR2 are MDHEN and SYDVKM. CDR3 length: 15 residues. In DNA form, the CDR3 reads TGTGCCGCCGGGGAGGACAGGGGATCCGGGGACGAGCAGTACTTC. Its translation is CAAGEDRGSGDEQYF.